The 27 T cell receptor beta chains below all came from one sample that was sequenced in a study of OX40 agonist ivuxolimab in advanced cancers. TCRdb's copy holds only in-frame clones and misses some; the assay was immunoSEQ multiplex PCR. The sample contains over 55,000 clones, roughly 90% of which appear only once. The sample consisted of CD4+ or CD8+ T cells sorted from blood, taken in a trial of the OX40 agonist ivuxolimab. These receptors originate from an adult with an advanced solid tumor such as melanoma, head and neck, liver or kidney cancer.

The chain carries TRBV5-8 and TRBJ2-1; TRBD2 agrees at 13 bases. V shed 1 base, J shed 3 bases, and the junction held 4 bases outside the gene matches. The length of the CDR3 is 17 residues. Germline CDR1 reads SGHTS; CDR2 reads YDEGEE. The CDR3 DNA reads as TGTGCCAGCAGCTTGTCCGGACTAGCGGGAGTCTACAATGAGCAGTTCTTC. Protein: CASSLSGLAGVYNEQFF. The whole variable domain, remainder taken from reference TRBV5-8 and TRBJ2-1, is EAGVTQSPTHLIKTRGQQATLRCSPISGHTSVYWYQQALGLGLQFLLWYDEGEERNRGNFPPRFSGRQFPNYSSELNVNALELEDSALYLCASSLSGLAGVYNEQFFGPGTRLTVL.

The V and J genes are TRBV30 and TRBJ2-3, with D perhaps assigned TRBD1 or TRBD2 (5 bases each). V lost 2 bases and J lost 8, with 8 bases in between. Germline CDR1 is GTSNPN and CDR2 is SVGIG (reference sequence). The CDR3 spans 11 residues. CDR3 in amino acids: CAWSQGVTQYF. In DNA, the CDR3 is TGTGCCTGGAGTCAGGGAGTTACGCAGTATTTT.

The chain employs TRBV6-6 and TRBJ1-5; no clear D gene. The V and J ends lost 4 bases and 7 bases respectively, with 8 bases between them. This CDR3 spans 12 amino acids. The germline V gene has CDR1 MNHNY and CDR2 SVGAGI (reference sequence). As DNA, the CDR3 is TGTGCCAGCAGTTCCGCCCGGCAGCCCCAGCATTTT. This gives the protein CASSSARQPQHF.

J is TRBJ2-2 and V is TRBV5-4; D is ambiguous. There are 15 residues in the CDR3. In germline, CDR1 is SGHNT, CDR2 YYREEE (reference sequence). The V and J ends lost 0 bases and 3 bases respectively, with 9 bases between them. The CDR3 loop is CASSLDPLHTGELFF. In nucleotides, the CDR3 is TGTGCCAGCAGCTTGGACCCTTTACACACCGGGGAGCTGTTTTTT.

V gene TRBV29-1 combines with J gene TRBJ1-1, with 8 bases aligning to TRBD1. Looked up from germline, CDR1 is SQVTM and CDR2 is ANQGSEA. The V segment lost 1 base and the J segment 1 base; nucleotides outside the gene matches: 2. The CDR3 is 14 amino acids. In DNA, the CDR3 is TGCAGCGTTGAAGCCGGGACAGGGAACACTGAAGCTTTCTTT. It translates to CSVEAGTGNTEAFF.

This clone has just one count. The gene calls are TRBV18 and TRBJ1-2; 7 positions match TRBD1. The V and J ends lost 6 bases and 3 bases, in that order; junction bases with no gene match: 4. The CDR3 loop spans 13 amino acids. The germline V gene encodes CDR1 KGHSH and CDR2 LQKENI. The DNA of the CDR3 is TGTGCCAGCTCCCAGGGGGTCGACTATGGCTACACCTTC. This encodes CASSQGVDYGYTF.

The chain employs TRBV4-2 and TRBJ2-3, with TRBD2 as a possible D gene (7 bases). Trimming pared 4 bases from V and 2 bases from J, leaving 16 bases between. The CDR3 totals 16 residues. Per germline, CDR1 LGHNA and CDR2 YNFKEQ. The CDR3 spells CASSLGGGGNTDTQYF. CDR3 in DNA: TGTGCCAGCAGCCTGGGGGGGGGCGGCAACACAGATACGCAGTATTTT.

The rearrangement links TRBV5-1 to TRBJ2-5; D gene uncertain. Germline loops: CDR1 SGHRS, CDR2 YFSETQ. The CDR3 spans 13 residues. The V end was cut by 1 base, the J end by 4 bases, with 8 bases between. The CDR3 region is CASSLTVRETQYF. The DNA of the CDR3 is TGCGCCAGCAGCTTGACGGTCCGAGAGACCCAGTACTTC. The full variable domain, in which reference TRBV5-1 and TRBJ2-5 provide the parts outside the CDR3, is KAGVTQTPRYLIKTRGQQVTLSCSPISGHRSVSWYQQTPGQGLQFLFEYFSETQRNKGNFPGRFSGRQFSNSRSEMNVSTLELGDSALYLCASSLTVRETQYFGPGTRLLVL.

The chain recombines TRBV5-3 with TRBJ1-4; D gene unclear. TRBV5-3 has ORF status, its function being uncertain. Deletions cut 5 bases from V and 3 bases from J, with 17 bases between. The CDR3 length is 16 residues. CDR3 bases: TGTGCCAGAAGGACTCCTCCCAGGTATGCTAATGAAAAACTGTTTTTT. The encoded protein is CARRTPPRYANEKLFF.

This clone was detected a few times. The chain recombines TRBV18 with TRBJ2-1; no reliable D call. The ends were cut back, 5 bases at V and 6 bases at J, with 14 bases in the middle. Germline loops: CDR1 KGHSH, CDR2 LQKENI. The CDR3 extends over 14 amino acids. The CDR3 sequence: CASSAEIAGNEQFF. CDR3 bases: TGTGCCAGCTCAGCTGAGATAGCAGGCAATGAGCAGTTCTTC.

This clone was detected a few times. The chain is built from TRBV5-4 and TRBJ2-5; the D gene is possibly TRBD1 (6 bases). Looked up from germline, CDR1 is SGHNT and CDR2 is YYREEE (reference sequence). Trimming stripped 4 bases from V and 2 bases from J, with 15 bases between. The CDR3 runs to 15 residues. CDR3 sequence (DNA): TGTGCCAGCAGCGAAACCGCAGGGGCGCAAGAGACCCAGTACTTC. Protein sequence: CASSETAGAQETQYF.

This clone appeared once. V usage is TRBV4-2 and J usage is TRBJ2-3; 8 bases line up with TRBD2. Germline V gives CDR1 LGHNA, CDR2 YNFKEQ. The CDR3 spans 16 residues. Trimming took 3 bases from V and 5 from J; bases not matched to a gene: 10. CDR3 DNA: TGTGCCAGCAGCCAGGAACGGGGGGGCCTCGGAGATACGCAGTATTTT. Translated: CASSQERGGLGDTQYF.

The chain has TRBV2 and TRBJ2-3; D unresolved. V dropped 6 bases and J dropped 3 bases, with 4 bases sitting between them. Germline values: CDR1 SNHLY, CDR2 FYNNEI. The CDR3 totals 11 residues. The CDR3 here is CASRITDTQYF. The CDR3 DNA is TGTGCCAGCAGAATAACAGATACGCAGTATTTT.

The genes are TRBV7-2 and TRBJ2-1, with TRBD2 identical over 10 bases. Germline CDR1 SGHTA, CDR2 FQGNSA. The CDR3 is 14 residues long. V trimming: 6 bases; J trimming: 8 bases; junction bases outside the gene matches: 7. The CDR3 nucleotides read TGTGCCAGCAGAGCCGGGACTAGCGCGGATGAGCAGTTCTTC. Translating it yields CASRAGTSADEQFF.

The CDR3 sequence is CASSVRETQYF. The CDR3 DNA reads TGTGCCAGCAGTGTTAGAGAGACCCAGTACTTC. The genes are TRBV25-1 and TRBJ2-5; no firm D call. Germline V gene data show CDR1 as MGHDK and CDR2 as SYGVNS. There are 11 residues in the CDR3. V was pared by 4 bases and J by 4 bases, with 4 bases between.

This clone has only a few counts. The V and J genes are TRBV7-9 and TRBJ2-3, with TRBD1 matching 8 bases. Germline CDR1 SEHNR, CDR2 FQNEAQ (reference sequence). This CDR3 contains 15 residues. V shed 5 bases, J shed 2 bases, and the junction held 6 bases outside the gene matches. CDR3 in amino acids: CASSRPGGTTDTQYF. DNA for the CDR3: TGTGCCAGCAGCCGACCAGGGGGCACCACAGATACGCAGTATTTT.

This clone was observed once. The chain couples TRBV11-2 to TRBJ2-3; D possibly corresponds to TRBD2 (6 bases). This CDR3 is built from 13 residues. Germline CDR1 is SGHAT and CDR2 is FQNNGV. Trimming took 5 bases from V and 4 from J, leaving 10 bases between them. CDR3: CASSPRLADTQYF. As DNA, the CDR3 is TGTGCCAGCAGCCCCCGACTAGCAGATACGCAGTATTTT.

The chain is built from TRBV5-6 and TRBJ1-1; 7 bases are a match to TRBD1. The length of the CDR3 is 15 residues. Germline V gene sequence: CDR1 SGHDT, CDR2 YYEEEE. With 4 bases clipped from V and 3 bases from J, the junction kept 9 bases outside the gene matches. CDR3 DNA sequence: TGTGCCAGCAGCCAAATCAACAGGGGACACACTGAAGCTTTCTTT. Protein product: CASSQINRGHTEAFF.

The chain combines TRBV19 with TRBJ2-5; possibly TRBD1 or TRBD2 for D (5 bases each). The end of the DNA is better explained by TRBJ2-7, so the J call may be wrong. The CDR3 runs to 15 residues. In germline, CDR1 is LNHDA, CDR2 SQIVND (reference sequence). In DNA form, the CDR3 reads TGTGCCAGTAGTATATCGGGACGGAACCTATACGAGCAGTACTTC. This sequence encodes CASSISGRNLYEQYF.

The V gene is TRBV5-6, the J gene TRBJ1-4; D remains unclear. The germline V gene has CDR1 SGHDT and CDR2 YYEEEE. Trimming pared 2 bases from V and 0 bases from J, leaving 11 bases between. This CDR3 has 16 amino acids. CDR3 loop: CASSFSPGATNEKLFF. The DNA for the CDR3 is TGTGCCAGCAGCTTCTCCCCCGGGGCAACTAATGAAAAACTGTTTTTT.

The V and J genes are TRBV30 and TRBJ1-1, with D uncertain. This CDR3 comprises 14 residues. In germline, CDR1 is GTSNPN, CDR2 SVGIG (reference sequence). The germline V and J ends were trimmed by 3 bases and 1 base, with 12 bases remaining between them. The CDR3, as DNA: TGTGCCTGGAGGAACTGGAGGAAGAACACTGAAGCTTTCTTT. It encodes CAWRNWRKNTEAFF.

The V and J genes are TRBV7-2 and TRBJ2-2, with 9 bases that match TRBD2. V gave up 0 bases and J gave up 2 bases; unmatched junction bases: 7. The CDR3 loop spans 18 amino acids. The germline CDR1 and CDR2 sequences are SGHTA and FQGNSA. The CDR3 DNA follows: TGTGCCAGCAGCTTAGCGCGGGGGGGGCGCGTAAACACCGGGGAGCTGTTTTTT. Amino acid sequence: CASSLARGGRVNTGELFF.

The chain combines TRBV19 with TRBJ2-2; D is undetermined. Per the germline V gene, CDR1 is LNHDA and CDR2 is SQIVND (reference sequence). V dropped 1 base and J dropped 6 bases, with 9 bases sitting between them. CDR3 length: 14 residues. The CDR3 DNA reads as TGTGCCAGTAGTATAGGGGGAATGGCCGGGGAGCTGTTTTTT. Amino acid sequence: CASSIGGMAGELFF.

In nucleotides, the CDR3 is TGTGCCAGCAGAAATACTCCTCCGAATCAGCCCCAGCATTTT. Encoded protein: CASRNTPPNQPQHF. J is TRBJ1-5 and V is TRBV28; D unresolved. V was shortened by 6 bases and J by 4 bases, with 13 bases between the two germline ends. The CDR3 covers 14 residues. Germline CDR1 reads MDHEN; CDR2 reads SYDVKM.

The J gene is TRBJ2-2, the V gene TRBV7-3, with 7 bases lining up with TRBD1. After removal of 5 bases from V and 7 bases from J, the junction contained 7 bases not matched to a gene. This CDR3 has 14 residues. CDR1 and CDR2 (germline): SGHTA, FQGTGA. CDR3 bases: TGTGCCAGCAGCCCAGACAGGGATCACGGGGAGCTGTTTTTT. The encoded protein is CASSPDRDHGELFF. The variable domain in full, completed from reference TRBV7-3 and TRBJ2-2, reads GAGVSQTPSNKVTEKGKYVELRCDPISGHTALYWYRQSLGQGPEFLIYFQGTGAADDSGLPNDRFFAVRPEGSVSTLKIQRTERGDSAVYLCASSPDRDHGELFFGEGSRLTVL.

This chain links TRBV9 with TRBJ1-1; 9 nucleotides match TRBD1. The CDR3 loop spans 12 amino acids. V was pared by 8 bases and J by 13 bases, with 12 bases of the junction left unmatched. Germline loops: CDR1 SGDLS, CDR2 YYNGEE. CDR3 residues: CAREDRGALGFF. The CDR3 bases are TGTGCCAGGGAGGACAGGGGAGCCCTGGGTTTCTTT.

The rearrangement links TRBV30 to TRBJ1-1; D is undetermined. V lost 4 bases to trimming and J lost 4 bases, with 13 bases between them. The CDR3 spans 13 residues. CDR1 GTSNPN and CDR2 SVGIG come from the germline V gene (reference sequence). CDR3 protein: CAWNFRVSTEAFF. As DNA, the CDR3 is TGTGCCTGGAATTTTAGGGTAAGCACTGAAGCTTTCTTT. Filled out from reference TRBV30 and TRBJ1-1, the complete variable domain reads SQTIHQWPATLVQPVGSPLSLECTVEGTSNPNLYWYRQAAGRGLQLLFYSVGIGQISSEVPQNLSASRPQDRQFILSSKKLLLSDSGFYLCAWNFRVSTEAFFGQGTRLTVV.